These T cell receptor beta chains were read from a single sample in a study of regulatory T cells in long-lasting Graves disease. Each CDR3 protein is one row after TCRdb ran MiXCR on the multiplex PCR reads. Of 450,000 to 600,000 distinct CDR3 sequences in the sample, 15% to 20% were seen once. These data also featured in a second study, about T cells in Graves' hyperthyroidism and ophthalmopathy.

Sequenced here: peripheral blood mononuclear cells (PBMCs), sampled at new diagnosis, from a patient treated with antithyroid drugs. The receptors come from a man between 35 and 55 years old with Graves disease. The CDR3 runs from the conserved cysteine through the conserved F or W. Fields, in order: CDR3 DNA, CDR3 protein, clone size, J gene, D gene, V gene. The D gene is left open where the match is weak. Clone size is given for some rows only: seen once, a few or many times, or a class if the clone is expanded.

DNA: TGTGCCAGCGGATCCCGGAGGGCGGATCAAGAGACCCAGTACTTC
CDR3: CASGSRRADQETQYF
size: .
J: TRBJ2-5
D: .
V: TRBV25-1

DNA: TGCAGCGTCGCAGGGGGCGCGGACACCGGGGAGCTGTTTTTT
CDR3: CSVAGGADTGELFF
size: many
J: TRBJ2-2
D: TRBD1
V: TRBV29-1

DNA: TGTGCCAGCAGTTCCCCGGCGGGGCCCCACCAGTATTTT
CDR3: CASSSPAGPHQYF
size: many
J: TRBJ2-3
D: .
V: TRBV28

DNA: TGTGCCAGCTCACCCCTAATGACTAGCGAGAGCTACGAGCAGTACTTC
CDR3: CASSPLMTSESYEQYF
size: many
J: TRBJ2-7
D: TRBD2
V: TRBV18

DNA: TGTGCCAGCTCCCCGGGGTTTCCGGGCTACACCTTC
CDR3: CASSPGFPGYTF
size: few
J: TRBJ1-2
D: .
V: TRBV12-3/TRBV12-4

DNA: TGTGCCACCAGTGACCCGATGATTAAGGGGCGCTACGAGCAGTACTTC
CDR3: CATSDPMIKGRYEQYF
size: many
J: TRBJ2-7
D: .
V: TRBV24-1

DNA: TGCAGTGCTAGTTATTACGGATATGGCTACACCTTC
CDR3: CSASYYGYGYTF
size: .
J: TRBJ1-2
D: .
V: TRBV20-1

DNA: TGTGCCAGCTGGGGCTATACCTTCGCCGAGCAGTACTTC
CDR3: CASWGYTFAEQYF
size: .
J: TRBJ2-7
D: .
V: TRBV28

DNA: TGTGCCAGCAGCTACGGACAGAACTCCTACAATGAGCAGTTCTTC
CDR3: CASSYGQNSYNEQFF
size: .
J: TRBJ2-1
D: .
V: TRBV3-1

DNA: TGTGCCAGCTCACCACCCACGGGACCTTGGAATGAAAAACTGTTTTTT
CDR3: CASSPPTGPWNEKLFF
size: many
J: TRBJ1-4
D: .
V: TRBV18

DNA: TGTGCCAGCAGTCTGGGGGCCCCGACGCTGTACGAGCAGTACTTC
CDR3: CASSLGAPTLYEQYF
size: many
J: TRBJ2-7
D: .
V: TRBV6-1

DNA: TGTGCCAGCAGTGAGGGAACGACAGGGCGCCTTGGAGCTTTCTTT
CDR3: CASSEGTTGRLGAFF
size: many
J: TRBJ1-1
D: TRBD1
V: TRBV2

DNA: TGTGCCAGCAGCTTAGAAGCCAGAAAATACTCCTACGAGCAGTACTTC
CDR3: CASSLEARKYSYEQYF
size: many
J: TRBJ2-7
D: .
V: TRBV7-2

DNA: TGTGCCACCAGAACAGGGGGCGGCTACACCTTC
CDR3: CATRTGGGYTF
size: .
J: TRBJ1-2
D: TRBD1
V: TRBV2

DNA: TGTGCCAGTAAGGAACTAGCCCGCAATGAGCAGTTCTTC
CDR3: CASKELARNEQFF
size: few
J: TRBJ2-1
D: .
V: TRBV19

DNA: TGTGCCTGGAGTGTCGGACAGAGAAAAAATCAGCCCCAGCATTTT
CDR3: CAWSVGQRKNQPQHF
size: many
J: TRBJ1-5
D: .
V: TRBV30

DNA: TGCAGTGCTAGTGGGATAAACAATGAGCAGTTCTTC
CDR3: CSASGINNEQFF
size: once
J: TRBJ2-1
D: .
V: TRBV20-1

DNA: TGCGCCAGCACGGAGGCTGGGGCCAACGTCCTGACTTTC
CDR3: CASTEAGANVLTF
size: .
J: TRBJ2-6
D: .
V: TRBV5-1

DNA: TGTGCCAGCAGCTTCATAACTAGCGGAGGCACAGATACGCAGTATTTT
CDR3: CASSFITSGGTDTQYF
size: many
J: TRBJ2-3
D: TRBD2
V: TRBV28

DNA: TGCGCCAGCAGCCAACGACAGGGCATGAACACTGAAGCTTTCTTT
CDR3: CASSQRQGMNTEAFF
size: few
J: TRBJ1-1
D: TRBD1
V: TRBV4-1

DNA: TGTGCCAGCAGCTACCATTCGTTCGGGGAGGAAGAGACCCAGTACTTC
CDR3: CASSYHSFGEEETQYF
size: many
J: TRBJ2-5
D: .
V: TRBV11-1

DNA: TGTGCCAGCAGCGCGCCCGTGACTGGTCTTGCAGGATACGAGGAATCGCAGTTCTTC
CDR3: CASSAPVTGLAGYEESQFF
size: few
J: TRBJ2-1
D: .
V: TRBV9

DNA: TGTGCCATCTCCGAACTACTAGCGGGAGCCCCCCGCAATGAGCAGTTCTTC
CDR3: CAISELLAGAPRNEQFF
size: .
J: TRBJ2-1
D: TRBD2
V: TRBV10-3

DNA: TGCGCCAGCAGCCGTAGACTAGCGGGAGGACAAGAGACCCAGTACTTC
CDR3: CASSRRLAGGQETQYF
size: few
J: TRBJ2-5
D: TRBD2
V: TRBV4-1